The 19 T cell receptor beta chains below were found in one sample sequenced in a study of blood T cell repertoires in COVID-19. Clones were sequenced by immunoSEQ multiplex PCR, and TCRdb holds only the in-frame ones, with some missing. The data hold tens of thousands of clones, with roughly 80% observed a single time. Source material: peripheral blood. The receptors derive from an elderly man with acute or convalescent COVID-19.

The CDR3 DNA is TGTGCCAGCAGCCCGGACAGGGGGAAAGGGCAGCCCCAGCATTTT. This sequence encodes CASSPDRGKGQPQHF. The chain recombines TRBV27 with TRBJ1-5, with 10 bases identical to TRBD1. The germline V gene encodes CDR1 MNHEY and CDR2 SMNVEV (reference sequence). V gave up 6 bases and J gave up 7 bases; unmatched junction bases: 9. The CDR3 totals 15 residues.

This clone was detected only once. The V call is TRBV11-2, the J call TRBJ1-1, with D tentatively TRBD1 (6 bases). Germline V lookup: CDR1 SGHAT, CDR2 FQNNGV. The V end was cut by 5 bases, the J end by 7 bases, with 20 bases between. The CDR3 is made up of 15 amino acids. The DNA of the CDR3 is TGTGCCAGCAGCCTCCCGGGGTCAGGGGCTGGTGAAGCTTTCTTT. Translation gives CASSLPGSGAGEAFF. Full variable domain (remainder filled in from reference TRBV11-2 and TRBJ1-1): EAGVAQSPRYKIIEKRQSVAFWCNPISGHATLYWYQQILGQGPKLLIQFQNNGVVDDSQLPKDRFSAERLKGVDSTLKIQPAKLEDSAVYLCASSLPGSGAGEAFFGQGTRLTVV.

This clone has only one observation. The rearrangement joins TRBV12-3 or TRBV12-4 to TRBJ2-1; no reliable D call. V lost 5 bases, J lost 4 bases, and 9 bases lay in between. CDR3 length: 13 residues. CDR3 region: CASSPRNYNEQFF. CDR3 coding DNA: TGTGCCAGCAGTCCGCGAAATTACAATGAGCAGTTCTTC.

The chain couples TRBV28 to TRBJ2-7; the D gene is possibly TRBD1 (7 bases). The CDR3 totals 14 residues. Looked up from germline, CDR1 is MDHEN and CDR2 is SYDVKM. The ends were cut back, 11 bases at V and 2 bases at J, with 19 bases in the middle. CDR3: CACLGAGGTYEQYF. The CDR3 DNA sequence: TGTGCCTGTTTAGGGGCAGGGGGGACCTACGAGCAGTACTTC.

The rearrangement links TRBV19 to TRBJ1-2; the match to TRBD1 covers 8 bases. CDR3 length: 14 amino acids. From germline, CDR1 is LNHDA and CDR2 SQIVND (reference sequence). Losses at the gene ends were 5 bases for V and 6 bases for J; bases not matched to a gene: 8. The CDR3 coding sequence is TGTGCCAGTAGTCCTCCAGGGGGCACTAATGGCTACACCTTC. Translation gives CASSPPGGTNGYTF. Full variable domain (remainder filled in from reference TRBV19 and TRBJ1-2): DGGITQSPKYLFRKEGQNVTLSCEQNLNHDAMYWYRQDPGQGLRLIYYSQIVNDFQKGDIAEGYSVSREKKESFPLTVTSAQKNPTAFYLCASSPPGGTNGYTFGSGTRLTVV.

The chain couples TRBV5-1 to TRBJ1-5; D is unclear. Trimming stripped 1 base from V and 7 bases from J, with 9 bases between. The CDR3 runs 13 residues. Germline V gene lookup returns CDR1 SGHRS and CDR2 YFSETQ. CDR3 sequence: CASSLTEEQPQHF. For the CDR3, the DNA is TGCGCCAGCAGCTTGACGGAGGAGCAGCCCCAGCATTTT.

The rearrangement uses TRBV7-2 and TRBJ2-3; D is possibly TRBD2 (5 bases). CDR1 and CDR2 from the germline V gene are SGHTA and FQGNSA. Trimming shortened V by 5 bases and J by 1 base, and 16 bases separated the two germline ends. The CDR3 is made up of 16 amino acids. CDR3 DNA: TGTGCCAGCAGCGCCCCCCCGGGAACCCGCACAGATACGCAGTATTTT. Protein product: CASSAPPGTRTDTQYF.

V usage is TRBV11-2 and J usage is TRBJ2-3; 9 bases match TRBD1. Germline-derived CDR1 and CDR2 are SGHAT and FQNNGV. This CDR3 spans 15 amino acids. V trimming: 5 bases; J trimming: 4 bases; junction bases outside the gene matches: 7. The CDR3 DNA is TGTGCCAGCAGCCCACGGGACAGGGTCTCAGATACGCAGTATTTT. Translation gives CASSPRDRVSDTQYF.

V gene TRBV19 combines with J gene TRBJ1-5; D gene ambiguous. Germline values: CDR1 LNHDA, CDR2 SQIVND (reference sequence). There are 15 residues in the CDR3. Between the trimmed V and J ends, which lost 6 bases and 6 bases, there was a span of 18 bases. The CDR3 DNA is TGTGCCAGTAGCCCCCCGGAGGCAGTAGGTCAGCCCCAGCATTTT. It specifies CASSPPEAVGQPQHF.

The V gene is TRBV28, the J gene TRBJ2-1; 11 bases fit TRBD1. Germline V gene lookup returns CDR1 MDHEN and CDR2 SYDVKM. CDR3 length: 15 amino acids. V was clipped by 6 bases and J by 6 bases; unmatched bases: 7. In nucleotides, the CDR3 is TGTGCCAGCAGCTATGTCGGGACAGGGGGCAATGAGCAGTTCTTC. Its translation is CASSYVGTGGNEQFF.

This sequence joins TRBV5-5 and TRBJ2-2; 8 positions agree with TRBD1. This CDR3 spans 14 amino acids. Germline V gene sequence: CDR1 SGHKS, CDR2 YYEKEE (reference sequence). The junction had 1 base not matched to a gene; V was cut back by 2 bases and J by 4 bases. As DNA, the CDR3 is TGTGCCAGCAGCTTCACAGGGGGCACCGGGGAGCTGTTTTTT. Amino acid sequence: CASSFTGGTGELFF.

The chain couples TRBV28 to TRBJ1-3; no clear D. The length of the CDR3 is 14 residues. Deletions cut 6 bases from V and 0 bases from J, with 9 bases between. CDR1 is MDHEN and CDR2 is SYDVKM in the germline V gene. The CDR3 here is CASRRGTSGNTIYF. The CDR3 DNA sequence: TGTGCCAGCAGGCGGGGTACCTCTGGAAACACCATATATTTT.

The sample holds a few counts of this clone. The genes are TRBV7-2 and TRBJ1-1; TRBD1 aligns across 11 bases. CDR3 length: 15 residues. The germline CDR1 and CDR2 sequences are SGHTA and FQGNSA. Trimming took 2 bases from V and 5 from J; bases not matched to a gene: 4. The CDR3 sequence: CASSLQGQGATEAFF. CDR3 coding DNA: TGTGCCAGCAGCTTACAAGGACAGGGGGCAACTGAAGCTTTCTTT.

This rearrangement joins TRBV3-1 (or the pseudogene TRBV3-2) to TRBJ1-5, with D unresolved. V was pared by 1 base and J by 5 bases, with 9 bases between. The CDR3 spans 14 residues. CDR1 and CDR2 from the germline V gene are LGHDT and YNNKEL (reference sequence). The CDR3 spells CASSQGSGYQPQHF. CDR3 nucleotides: TGTGCCAGCAGCCAAGGCTCGGGGTATCAGCCCCAGCATTTT.

This sequence joins TRBV27 and TRBJ1-5, with D possibly TRBD1 on 6 matching bases. Trimming pared 8 bases from V and 4 bases from J, leaving 21 bases between. The V gene's germline CDR1 is MNHEY and CDR2 SMNVEV (reference sequence). There are 16 residues in the CDR3. CDR3 DNA sequence: TGTGCCAGCGGCCCAGCGGGGGCTAGGAGGAATCAGCCCCAGCATTTT. Translated: CASGPAGARRNQPQHF.

There are a few counts of this clone. V is TRBV6-2 or TRBV6-3 and J is TRBJ1-5; a weak D match, TRBD1 (6 bases). CDR3 length: 16 residues. V was pared by 6 bases and J by 4 bases, with 19 bases between. CDR1 is MNHEY and CDR2 is SVGEGT in the germline V gene. In DNA form, the CDR3 reads TGTGCCAGCAGCCCACTCGGATCACAGGGAAATCAGCCCCAGCATTTT. Encoded protein: CASSPLGSQGNQPQHF.

The V and J genes are TRBV6-5 and TRBJ2-1, with D possibly matching TRBD1 (6 bases). Germline V gives CDR1 MNHEY, CDR2 SVGAGI. The V and J ends lost 6 bases and 0 bases respectively, with 12 bases between them. This CDR3 has 15 residues. CDR3 residues: CASRNSRGSYNEQFF. The DNA of the CDR3 is TGTGCCAGCAGGAACTCCAGGGGCTCCTACAATGAGCAGTTCTTC.

The gene calls are TRBV18 and TRBJ2-7; 9 bases line up with TRBD2. Germline V CDR1 and CDR2: KGHSH, LQKENI. With 4 bases clipped from V and 6 bases from J, the junction kept 13 bases outside the gene matches. The CDR3 covers 16 residues. The CDR3 here is CASSQLGSGRSGEQYF. The CDR3 coding sequence is TGTGCCAGCTCACAACTCGGTAGCGGGAGAAGTGGCGAGCAGTACTTC.

This chain connects TRBV27 to TRBJ2-7, with D possibly TRBD2 on 6 matching bases. From germline, CDR1 is MNHEY and CDR2 SMNVEV (reference sequence). The CDR3 runs 16 residues. Trimming took 4 bases from V and 3 from J, leaving 19 bases between them. DNA for the CDR3: TGTGCCAGCAGTTACTCATCGTCTAGCGCGTTCTACGAGCAGTACTTC. It specifies CASSYSSSSAFYEQYF.